This T cell receptor (beta chain) was found in a study of cytomegalovirus exposure and HLA in healthy donors. Study-wide points: Sequencing likely generated an artifact that appeared as a cluster of highly shared sequence variants.

The CDR3 is 11 amino acids. In germline, CDR1 is ENHRY, CDR2 SYGVKD. Deletions cut 8 bases from V and 5 bases from J, with 8 bases between. A note on this clone: Its specificity is not known.

PCR was performed using 60 Vbeta and 13 Jbeta primers. Here immunoSEQ multiplex PCR was the method, and the copy in TCRdb shows in-frame clones only, minus some. Of under 200,000 clones listed, 80% are singletons. The chain combines TRBV10-3 with TRBJ2-3; the D is unclear. This TCR was sampled from a man aged 25-45 years in good health and CMV-seronegative. Sequences were obtained from PBMCs. DNA for the CDR3: TGTGCCATCCTCTCGGGAGATACGCAGTATTTT. Amino acids: CAILSGDTQYF.